These T cell receptor beta chains were read from a single sample in a study of blood T cell repertoires in COVID-19. Using immunoSEQ multiplex PCR, the repertoire was profiled, and TCRdb retains in-frame clones only, with some absent. The sample includes 100,000 to 150,000 clones, about 83% of them seen just once. Sequencing was carried out using peripheral blood. All receptors come from a man aged 55 to 70 with acute or convalescent COVID-19. The CDR3 runs from the conserved cysteine through the conserved F or W. D genes are given only for firm matches. Clone size is shown for a subset of rows, as once, few, many or a class of expanded clone.

size	J	D	V	CDR3	DNA
.	TRBJ1-6	.	TRBV9	CASSPQGSESLHF	TGTGCCAGCAGCCCCCAGGGTTCGGAGTCCCTCCACTTT
.	TRBJ1-2	.	TRBV28	CATTAGGSGYTF	TGTGCCACTACGGCGGGGGGGTCTGGCTACACCTTC
few	TRBJ1-1	.	TRBV6-5	CASSYKSWRDPEAFF	TGTGCCAGCAGTTACAAATCGTGGAGGGATCCTGAAGCTTTCTTT
.	TRBJ2-7	TRBD2	TRBV9	CASSVGGGRAYEQYF	TGTGCCAGCAGCGTAGGGGGCGGGAGGGCCTACGAGCAGTACTTC
.	TRBJ2-7	TRBD1	TRBV15	CATGPPGQRAYEQYF	TGTGCCACCGGTCCCCCGGGACAGCGAGCCTACGAGCAGTACTTC
once	TRBJ2-1	.	TRBV29-1	CSVVEYNEQFF	TGCAGCGTTGTGGAGTACAATGAGCAGTTCTTC
.	TRBJ2-2	TRBD1	TRBV5-6	CASRFRTGADGELFF	TGTGCCAGCAGGTTCCGGACAGGGGCAGACGGGGAGCTGTTTTTT
.	TRBJ2-5	TRBD1	TRBV24-1	CATRGTAKETQYF	TGTGCCACCAGGGGGACAGCCAAAGAGACCCAGTACTTC
.	TRBJ2-3	TRBD2	TRBV28	CASSFEGGADTQYF	TGTGCCAGCAGTTTCGAGGGAGGGGCAGATACGCAGTATTTT
few	TRBJ2-7	TRBD1	TRBV5-5	CASSLAPGQGNTYEQYF	TGTGCCAGCAGCTTGGCCCCGGGACAGGGAAATACCTACGAGCAGTACTTC
.	TRBJ2-4	TRBD2	TRBV28	CASRIAGVQNIQYF	TGTGCCAGCAGGATAGCGGGAGTCCAAAACATTCAGTACTTC
.	TRBJ1-2	.	TRBV28	CASSLGGAGGYTF	TGTGCCAGCAGCCTGGGGGGGGCGGGGGGCTACACCTTC
.	TRBJ1-5	.	TRBV19	CASSIGAGRNQPQHF	TGTGCCAGTAGTATAGGGGCAGGGCGCAATCAGCCCCAGCATTTT
once	TRBJ1-2	.	TRBV28	CASSSPPLSGYGYTF	TGTGCCAGCAGTTCCCCCCCCTTGTCAGGCTATGGCTACACCTTC
.	TRBJ1-3	.	TRBV30	CAWSLTVPISGNTIYF	TGTGCCTGGAGTTTAACCGTTCCTATCTCTGGAAACACCATATATTTT
.	TRBJ1-2	.	TRBV15	CATSRDQRQYYGYTF	TGTGCCACCAGCAGAGATCAACGACAGTACTATGGCTACACCTTC
once	TRBJ2-7	.	TRBV4-1	CASSSPPVYEQYF	TGCGCCAGCAGCTCCCCTCCTGTCTACGAGCAGTACTTC
.	TRBJ1-1	.	TRBV28	CASIFVGRGDTEAFF	TGTGCCAGCATCTTCGTAGGGAGGGGGGACACTGAAGCTTTCTTT
.	TRBJ2-7	.	TRBV28	CASSYRGGVYEQYF	TGTGCCAGCAGCTACAGGGGGGGGGTCTACGAGCAGTACTTC
.	TRBJ2-3	TRBD1	TRBV7-3	CASSLDRGSTDTQYF	TGTGCCAGCAGCCTCGACAGGGGTTCCACAGATACGCAGTATTTT
.	TRBJ1-1	TRBD1	TRBV7-3	CASSAAGGRTEAFF	TGTGCCAGCAGCGCCGCAGGGGGCAGGACTGAAGCTTTCTTT
.	TRBJ2-7	.	TRBV7-2	CASSPGAATGRRKYF	TGTGCCAGCAGCCCAGGGGCGGCGACGGGCCGACGGAAGTACTTC
once	TRBJ2-1	TRBD2	TRBV7-8	CASSPRTSGSSNEQFF	TGTGCCAGCAGCCCCCGGACTAGCGGGAGCAGTAATGAGCAGTTCTTC
.	TRBJ1-2	TRBD1	TRBV7-2	CASSRQGFNYGYTF	TGTGCCAGCAGCAGACAGGGTTTTAACTATGGCTACACCTTC
.	TRBJ2-3	TRBD2	TRBV30	CAWRLAGFIGDTQYF	TGTGCCTGGAGACTAGCGGGTTTCATTGGAGATACGCAGTATTTT
.	TRBJ2-7	.	TRBV28	CASRLGGFNEQYF	TGTGCCAGCCGTCTAGGAGGGTTCAACGAGCAGTACTTC
.	TRBJ1-6	TRBD1	TRBV18	CASSPGTANSPLHF	TGTGCCAGCTCACCCGGGACAGCAAATTCACCCCTCCACTTT
.	TRBJ2-1	.	TRBV5-4	CASSQLGLGSYNEQFF	TGTGCCAGCAGCCAACTAGGTTTGGGCTCCTACAATGAGCAGTTCTTC
.	TRBJ1-2	TRBD1	TRBV5-4	CASSGDRGLPYTF	TGTGCCAGCAGCGGGGACAGGGGGCTGCCATACACCTTC
.	TRBJ1-2	.	TRBV7-2	CASSLGAMGGDSGYTF	TGTGCCAGCAGCTTAGGAGCCATGGGGGGGGATTCTGGCTACACCTTC
.	TRBJ2-7	.	TRBV21-1	CASSKVRVSCGARAENEQYF	TGTGCCAGCAGCAAAGTGCGGGTGAGCTGCGGGGCCAGGGCTGAAAACGAGCAGTACTTC
.	TRBJ1-2	.	TRBV9	CASSVVTGDYGYTF	TGTGCCAGCAGCGTAGTGACAGGCGACTATGGCTACACCTTC
.	TRBJ1-1	TRBD1	TRBV30	CAWSVQGHANTEAFF	TGTGCCTGGAGTGTACAGGGGCATGCGAACACTGAAGCTTTCTTT
few	TRBJ1-1	.	TRBV5-6	CASSLALAGRMNTEAFF	TGTGCCAGCAGCTTGGCCTTGGCGGGACGGATGAACACTGAAGCTTTCTTT
.	TRBJ2-7	.	TRBV6-5	CASRPTGNHEQYF	TGTGCCAGCAGGCCAACAGGGAACCACGAGCAGTACTTC
.	TRBJ2-7	TRBD2	TRBV3-1/TRBV3-2	CASSPRGGTSGYYEQYF	TGTGCCAGCAGCCCTAGGGGGGGGACTAGCGGTTACTACGAGCAGTACTTC